This TCR beta chain was sequenced during a study of blood T cells in healthy people across ages. Study-level findings and limits: Because donor CMV status was unknown, expanded clonotype changes were possibly confounded.

The CDR3 spans 13 residues. Per the germline V gene, CDR1 is SEHNR and CDR2 is FQNEAQ (reference sequence). Primed by a sample-barcoded 5' primer and a J-beta primer mix, a second PCR proceeded for about 6 to 12 cycles. TCRdb independently ran MiXCR on the 5' RACE reads; one entry per CDR3 protein. The sample shows around 1,800,000 distinct CDR3 sequences, about two fifths of them seen only once. A note on this clonotype: Its target is not known.

The origin of this receptor is a human donor in good health. The sequenced sample was blood. The chain couples TRBV7-9 to TRBJ2-5; perhaps TRBD1 as D (6 bases). The DNA end is more similar to TRBJ2-7, so the J call may be wrong. As DNA, the CDR3 is TGTGCCAGCACCCAGGGGATGGTGGGCGAGCAGTACTTC. Protein product: CASTQGMVGEQYF.